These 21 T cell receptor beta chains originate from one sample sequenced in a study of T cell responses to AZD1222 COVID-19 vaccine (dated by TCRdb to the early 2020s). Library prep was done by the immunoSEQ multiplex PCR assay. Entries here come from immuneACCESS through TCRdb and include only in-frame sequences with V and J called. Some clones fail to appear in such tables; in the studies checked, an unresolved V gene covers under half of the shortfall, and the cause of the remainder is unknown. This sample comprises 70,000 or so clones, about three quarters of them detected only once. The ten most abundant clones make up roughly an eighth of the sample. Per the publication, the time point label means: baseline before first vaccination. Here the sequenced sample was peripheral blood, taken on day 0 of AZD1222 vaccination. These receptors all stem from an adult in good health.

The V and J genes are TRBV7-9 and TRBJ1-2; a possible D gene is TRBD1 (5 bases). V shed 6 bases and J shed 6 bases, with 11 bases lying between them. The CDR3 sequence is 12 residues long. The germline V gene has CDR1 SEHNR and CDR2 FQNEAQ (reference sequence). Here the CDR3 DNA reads TGTGCCAGCAGTCGGCTAGGGGATGGCTACACCTTC. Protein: CASSRLGDGYTF.

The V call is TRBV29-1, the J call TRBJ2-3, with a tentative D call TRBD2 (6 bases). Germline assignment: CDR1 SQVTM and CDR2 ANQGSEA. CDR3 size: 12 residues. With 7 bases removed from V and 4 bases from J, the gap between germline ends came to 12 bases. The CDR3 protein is CSGDLTADTQYF. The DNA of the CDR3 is TGCAGCGGGGACTTGACGGCAGATACGCAGTATTTT.

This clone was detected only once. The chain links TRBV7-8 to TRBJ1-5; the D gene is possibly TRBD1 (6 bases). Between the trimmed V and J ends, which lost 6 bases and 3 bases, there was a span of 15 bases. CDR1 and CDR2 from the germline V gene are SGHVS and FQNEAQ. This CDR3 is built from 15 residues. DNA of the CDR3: TGTGCCAGCAGATCGGACAGCCGAGACAATCAGCCCCAGCATTTT. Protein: CASRSDSRDNQPQHF.

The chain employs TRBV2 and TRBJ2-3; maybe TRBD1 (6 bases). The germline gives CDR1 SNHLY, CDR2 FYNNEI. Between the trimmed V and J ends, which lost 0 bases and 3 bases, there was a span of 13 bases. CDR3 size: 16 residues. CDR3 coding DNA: TGTGCCAGCAGTGAAGCGCTAAACAGGGCTACAGATACGCAGTATTTT. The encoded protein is CASSEALNRATDTQYF.

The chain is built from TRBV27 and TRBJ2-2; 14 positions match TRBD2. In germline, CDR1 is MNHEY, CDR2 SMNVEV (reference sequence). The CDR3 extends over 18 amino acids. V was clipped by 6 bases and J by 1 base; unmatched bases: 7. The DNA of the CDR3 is TGTGCCAGCAGCCTGGTGGGACTAGCGGGGGTGAACACCGGGGAGCTGTTTTTT. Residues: CASSLVGLAGVNTGELFF.

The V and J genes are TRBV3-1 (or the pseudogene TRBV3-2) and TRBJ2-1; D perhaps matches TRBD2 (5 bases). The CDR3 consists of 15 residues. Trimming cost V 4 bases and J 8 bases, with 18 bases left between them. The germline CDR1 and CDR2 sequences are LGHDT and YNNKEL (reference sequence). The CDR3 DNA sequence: TGTGCCAGCAGCCTCCTGATAGGAGGACCCTATGAGCAGTTCTTC. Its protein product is CASSLLIGGPYEQFF.

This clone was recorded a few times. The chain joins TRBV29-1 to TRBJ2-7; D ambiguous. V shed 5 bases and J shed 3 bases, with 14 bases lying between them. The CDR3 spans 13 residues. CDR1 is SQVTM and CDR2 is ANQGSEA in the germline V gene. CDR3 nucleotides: TGCAGCGTTCGGTTAGGAAGACACTACGAGCAGTACTTC. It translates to CSVRLGRHYEQYF.

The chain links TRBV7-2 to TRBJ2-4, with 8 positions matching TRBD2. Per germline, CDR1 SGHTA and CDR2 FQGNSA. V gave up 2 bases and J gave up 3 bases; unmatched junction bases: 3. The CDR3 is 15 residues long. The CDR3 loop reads CASSLLAGFKNIQYF. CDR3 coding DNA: TGTGCCAGCAGCTTACTAGCGGGTTTCAAAAACATTCAGTACTTC.

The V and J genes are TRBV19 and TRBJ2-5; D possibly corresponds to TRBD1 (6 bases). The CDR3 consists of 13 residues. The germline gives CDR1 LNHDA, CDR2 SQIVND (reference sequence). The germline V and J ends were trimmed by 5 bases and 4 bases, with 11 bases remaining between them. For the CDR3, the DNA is TGTGCCAGTAGTCAGGGGCCGGCAGAGACCCAGTACTTC. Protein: CASSQGPAETQYF.

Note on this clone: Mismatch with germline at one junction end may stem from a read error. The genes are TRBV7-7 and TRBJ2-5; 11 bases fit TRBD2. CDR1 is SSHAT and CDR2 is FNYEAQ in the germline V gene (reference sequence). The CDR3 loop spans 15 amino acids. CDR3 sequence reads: CASSFSGGAGETQYF. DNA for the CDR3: TGTGCTAGCAGCTTTAGCGGGGGGGCGGGAGAGACCCAGTACTTC.

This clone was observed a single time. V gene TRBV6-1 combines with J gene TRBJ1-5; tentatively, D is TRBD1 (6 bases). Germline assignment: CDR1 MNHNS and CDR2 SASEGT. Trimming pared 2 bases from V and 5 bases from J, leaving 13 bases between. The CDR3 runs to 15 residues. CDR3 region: CASSETGQFYQPQHF. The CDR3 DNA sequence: TGTGCCAGCAGTGAAACCGGACAGTTCTATCAGCCCCAGCATTTT.

For the CDR3, the DNA is TGTGCCAGCAGCTTAGGCCGAGGGGGAGAAGCTTTCTTT. This translates into CASSLGRGGEAFF. This chain joins TRBV7-2 and TRBJ1-1; tentative D call: TRBD1 (6 bases). Germline V gene sequence: CDR1 SGHTA, CDR2 FQGNSA. V was clipped by 1 base and J by 8 bases, with 11 bases between them. There are 13 residues in the CDR3. The full variable domain, its missing parts supplied by reference TRBV7-2 and TRBJ1-1, is GAGVSQSPSNKVTEKGKDVELRCDPISGHTALYWYRQSLGQGLEFLIYFQGNSAPDKSGLPSDRFSAERTGGSVSTLTIQRTQQEDSAVYLCASSLGRGGEAFFGQGTRLTVV.

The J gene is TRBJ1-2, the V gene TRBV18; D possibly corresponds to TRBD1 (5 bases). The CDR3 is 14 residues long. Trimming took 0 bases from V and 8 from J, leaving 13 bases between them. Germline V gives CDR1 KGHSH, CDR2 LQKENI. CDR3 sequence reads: CASSPPPRAGGYTF. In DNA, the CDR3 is TGTGCCAGCTCACCACCCCCCAGGGCTGGAGGCTACACCTTC.

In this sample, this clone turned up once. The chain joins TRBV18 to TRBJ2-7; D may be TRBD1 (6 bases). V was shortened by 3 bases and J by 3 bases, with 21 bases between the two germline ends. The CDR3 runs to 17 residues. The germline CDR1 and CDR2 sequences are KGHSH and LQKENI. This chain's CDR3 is CASSPLHGRTVNYEQYF. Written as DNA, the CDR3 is TGTGCCAGCTCACCGCTACATGGACGGACAGTGAACTACGAGCAGTACTTC.

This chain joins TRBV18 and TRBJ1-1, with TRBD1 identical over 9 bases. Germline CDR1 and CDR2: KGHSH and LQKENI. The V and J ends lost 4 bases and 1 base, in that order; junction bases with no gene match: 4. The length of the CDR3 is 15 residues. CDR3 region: CASSLDRGGNTEAFF. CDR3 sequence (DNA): TGTGCCAGCTCACTCGACAGGGGGGGGAACACTGAAGCTTTCTTT.

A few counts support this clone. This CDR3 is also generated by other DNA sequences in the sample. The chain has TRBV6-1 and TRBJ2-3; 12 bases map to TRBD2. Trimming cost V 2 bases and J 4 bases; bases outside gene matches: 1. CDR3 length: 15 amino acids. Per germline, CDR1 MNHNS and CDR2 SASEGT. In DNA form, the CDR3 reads TGTGCCAGCAGTGAACTAGCGGGGGGGCCAGATACGCAGTATTTT. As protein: CASSELAGGPDTQYF.

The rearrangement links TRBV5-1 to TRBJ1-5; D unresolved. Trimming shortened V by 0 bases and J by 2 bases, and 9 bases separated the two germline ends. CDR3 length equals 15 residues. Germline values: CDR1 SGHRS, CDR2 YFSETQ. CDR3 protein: CASSLGSSGNQPQHF. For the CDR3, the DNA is TGCGCCAGCAGCTTGGGGAGCAGCGGCAATCAGCCCCAGCATTTT.

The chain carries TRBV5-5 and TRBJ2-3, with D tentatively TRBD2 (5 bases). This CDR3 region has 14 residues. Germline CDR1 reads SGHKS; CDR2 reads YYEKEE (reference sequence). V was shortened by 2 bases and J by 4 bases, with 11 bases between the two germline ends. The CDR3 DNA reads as TGTGCCAGCAGCTTTACCGGGGATGCAGATACGCAGTATTTT. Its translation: CASSFTGDADTQYF.

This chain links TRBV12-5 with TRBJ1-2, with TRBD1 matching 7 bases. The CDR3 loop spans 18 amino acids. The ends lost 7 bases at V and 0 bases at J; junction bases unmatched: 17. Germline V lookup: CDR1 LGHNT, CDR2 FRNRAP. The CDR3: CASALGGGAEGPNYGYTF. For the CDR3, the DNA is TGTGCTAGTGCCCTTGGAGGGGGCGCAGAAGGACCTAACTATGGCTACACCTTC. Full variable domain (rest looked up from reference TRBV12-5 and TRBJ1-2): DARVTQTPRHKVTEMGQEVTMRCQPILGHNTVFWYRQTMMQGLELLAYFRNRAPLDDSGMPKDRFSAEMPDATLATLKIQPSEPRDSAVYFCASALGGGAEGPNYGYTFGSGTRLTVV.

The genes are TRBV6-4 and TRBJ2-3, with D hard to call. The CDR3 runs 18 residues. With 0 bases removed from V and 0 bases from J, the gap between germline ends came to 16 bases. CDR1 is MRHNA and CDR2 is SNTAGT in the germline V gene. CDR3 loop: CASSDSSQTTPSTDTQYF. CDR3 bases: TGTGCCAGCAGTGACTCGAGTCAAACTACCCCGAGCACAGATACGCAGTATTTT.

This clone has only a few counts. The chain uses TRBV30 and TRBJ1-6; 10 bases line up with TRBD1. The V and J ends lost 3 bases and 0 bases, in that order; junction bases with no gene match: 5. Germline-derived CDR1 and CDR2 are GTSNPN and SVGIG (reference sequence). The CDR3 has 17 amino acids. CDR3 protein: CAWRRTGGFSYNSPLHF. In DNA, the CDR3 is TGTGCCTGGAGACGGACAGGGGGATTCTCCTATAATTCACCCCTCCACTTT.